These 26 T cell receptor beta chains originate from one sample sequenced in a study of cytotoxic CD8 clonotypes in ibrutinib-treated CLL (dated by TCRdb to 2020 to 2022). The library was obtained by the immunoSEQ multiplex PCR assay. TCRdb carries this immuneACCESS record with in-frame sequences only. Its versions omit some clonotypes, under half of them owing to an unresolved V gene in the studies checked, with the rest unexplained. This sample comprises about 160,000 clones, approximately 80% of them detected only once. The ten largest clones capture about 4.5% of the sample. The sample's time point label is to be understood as: approximately 25 months on ibrutinib. The input for sequencing was PBMCs, taken after 24 months of ibrutinib treatment. The receptors were sampled from a human donor with chronic lymphocytic leukemia.

The V gene is TRBV5-1, the J gene TRBJ1-5; D not certain. The CDR3 is made up of 13 amino acids. Per the germline V gene, CDR1 is SGHRS and CDR2 is YFSETQ. Deletions cut 0 bases from V and 0 bases from J, with 1 base between. Here the CDR3 DNA reads TGCGCCAGCAGCTTGGATAGCAATCAGCCCCAGCATTTT. Amino acids: CASSLDSNQPQHF.

V gene TRBV21-1 combines with J gene TRBJ1-2. TRBV21-1 is flagged as a pseudogene. This CDR3 region has 9 residues. CDR3 nucleotide sequence: TGTGCCAGCGGTTATCACTACACCTTC. Protein product: CASGYHYTF.

The chain carries TRBV9 and TRBJ1-6; maybe TRBD1 (6 bases). CDR1 SGDLS and CDR2 YYNGEE come from the germline V gene. V was trimmed by 0 bases and J by 10 bases, leaving 11 bases between them. The length of the CDR3 is 14 residues. The CDR3 sequence is CASSVDQTGSPLHF. The CDR3 DNA is TGTGCCAGCAGCGTAGACCAGACAGGATCACCCCTCCACTTT.

V and J are TRBV7-9 and TRBJ2-7; D ambiguous. Trimming left V 6 bases short and J 7 bases short, with 13 bases between. The CDR3 spans 12 residues. The germline gives CDR1 SEHNR, CDR2 FQNEAQ (reference sequence). As DNA, the CDR3 is TGTGCCAGCAGTGGTACTACTCAAGAGCAGTACTTC. Translated, it gives CASSGTTQEQYF.

V is TRBV19 and J is TRBJ1-2, with D possibly matching TRBD1 (5 bases). The CDR3 length is 12 residues. Trimming pared 5 bases from V and 3 bases from J, leaving 7 bases between. Germline V gene data show CDR1 as LNHDA and CDR2 as SQIVND (reference sequence). The CDR3 DNA follows: TGTGCCAGTAGTCAGGGCTACTATGGCTACACCTTC. Residues: CASSQGYYGYTF.

This clone showed up just a few times. This chain connects TRBV7-2 to TRBJ2-3; 9 nucleotides match TRBD2. The germline V gene encodes CDR1 SGHTA and CDR2 FQGNSA. J lost 5 bases, V lost 7 bases, and 10 bases had no gene match. The CDR3 sequence is 15 residues long. The CDR3 nucleotides read TGTGCCAGCACGGAAGTGGCGGGGGGGGAAGATACGCAGTATTTT. Translated, it gives CASTEVAGGEDTQYF.

The chain recombines TRBV6-1 with TRBJ2-1; D ambiguous. V was shortened by 5 bases and J by 9 bases, with 8 bases between the two germline ends. CDR1 MNHNS and CDR2 SASEGT come from the germline V gene. The CDR3 sequence is 11 residues long. This CDR3 is CASSRATEQFF. The CDR3 coding sequence is TGTGCCAGCAGTCGGGCGACTGAGCAGTTCTTC.

The V gene is TRBV9, the J gene TRBJ2-7; no firm D call. The germline V gene has CDR1 SGDLS and CDR2 YYNGEE. V dropped 0 bases and J dropped 0 bases, with 7 bases sitting between them. This CDR3 is 14 amino acids long. Here the CDR3 DNA reads TGTGCCAGCAGCGTAGAATCATCCTCCTACGAGCAGTACTTC. As protein: CASSVESSSYEQYF.

This clone came up a few times. The chain employs TRBV28 and TRBJ2-7, with D unresolved. The ends were cut back, 4 bases at V and 0 bases at J, with 7 bases in the middle. Germline lookup yields CDR1 MDHEN and CDR2 SYDVKM. The CDR3 has 13 amino acids. The CDR3 DNA follows: TGTGCCAGCAGTTCCCTACCCTCCTACGAGCAGTACTTC. It is translated as CASSSLPSYEQYF.

This clone appeared once. The rearrangement links TRBV4-3 to TRBJ1-2; no definite D call. Trimming pared 0 bases from V and 7 bases from J, leaving 12 bases between. The CDR3 has 14 residues. Germline V lookup: CDR1 LGHNA, CDR2 YSLEER. The chain's CDR3 is CASSQDPLGRGYTF. CDR3 coding DNA: TGCGCCAGCAGCCAAGATCCCCTCGGCCGTGGCTACACCTTC.

The rearrangement links TRBV30 to TRBJ1-4; possibly TRBD1 for D (6 bases). Trimming cost V 3 bases and J 3 bases, with 8 bases left between them. The CDR3 loop spans 13 amino acids. Germline assignment: CDR1 GTSNPN and CDR2 SVGIG (reference sequence). The CDR3 nucleotides are TGTGCCTGGAGCTCAGGGGCTAATGAAAAACTGTTTTTT. Translation: CAWSSGANEKLFF. Full variable domain (remainder filled in from reference TRBV30 and TRBJ1-4): SQTIHQWPATLVQPVGSPLSLECTVEGTSNPNLYWYRQAAGRGLQLLFYSVGIGQISSEVPQNLSASRPQDRQFILSSKKLLLSDSGFYLCAWSSGANEKLFFGSGTQLSVL.

This clone appeared a few times. The chain joins TRBV5-1 to TRBJ1-2; 9 nucleotides align to TRBD1. V trimming: 3 bases; J trimming: 0 bases; junction bases outside the gene matches: 9. Germline values: CDR1 SGHRS, CDR2 YFSETQ. The CDR3 runs to 17 residues. CDR3 loop: CASSSPGTGNPNYGYTF. The CDR3 DNA reads as TGCGCCAGCAGCTCACCCGGGACAGGGAATCCTAACTATGGCTACACCTTC.

J is TRBJ2-1 and V is TRBV11-3, with a weak D call TRBD2 (6 bases). In germline, CDR1 is SGHNT, CDR2 YENEEA. The CDR3 runs to 15 residues. Trimming pared 3 bases from V and 0 bases from J, leaving 9 bases between. The CDR3 protein is CASSFGLTSYNEQFF. The CDR3 region has the DNA TGTGCCAGCAGCTTTGGACTAACCTCCTACAATGAGCAGTTCTTC.

The gene calls are TRBV4-2 and TRBJ2-5; TRBD1 aligns across 7 bases. The CDR3 consists of 16 residues. The V gene's germline CDR1 is LGHNA and CDR2 YNFKEQ. The junction had 7 bases not matched to a gene; V was cut back by 1 base and J by 2 bases. This CDR3 is CASSQGRQGGQETQYF. The CDR3 nucleotides are TGTGCCAGCAGCCAAGGAAGACAGGGCGGACAAGAGACCCAGTACTTC.

The rearrangement links TRBV9 to TRBJ1-2; TRBD1 agrees at 9 bases. The CDR3 loop spans 17 amino acids. Per germline, CDR1 SGDLS and CDR2 YYNGEE. V was clipped by 0 bases and J by 0 bases; unmatched bases: 6. CDR3 region: CASSVGRGTGSNYGYTF. The DNA of the CDR3 is TGTGCCAGCAGCGTAGGACGGGGGACAGGGTCTAACTATGGCTACACCTTC.

The chain recombines TRBV7-2 with TRBJ2-7, with 9 bases fitting TRBD1. V gave up 2 bases and J gave up 3 bases; unmatched junction bases: 11. This CDR3 contains 17 residues. Germline V lookup: CDR1 SGHTA, CDR2 FQGNSA. This CDR3 is CASSLWGRGQGIYEQYF. The CDR3 bases are TGTGCCAGCAGCTTATGGGGTAGGGGACAGGGCATCTACGAGCAGTACTTC.

V is TRBV12-2 and J is TRBJ1-4. TRBV12-2 is deemed a pseudogene. CDR3 length: 15 amino acids. The CDR3 nucleotides are TGTGCAAGTCGCTTAGGCGGTTCAGTTAATGAAAAACTGTTTTTT. Amino acid sequence: CASRLGGSVNEKLFF.

The chain uses TRBV7-6 and TRBJ1-6; 8 bases match TRBD1. CDR3 length equals 15 residues. Germline assignment: CDR1 SGHVS and CDR2 FNYEAQ. Germline trimming cut 3 bases from V and 8 bases from J; bases unmatched to any gene: 6. CDR3 region: CASSFSGTGDSPLHF. CDR3 DNA sequence: TGTGCCAGCAGCTTCTCCGGGACAGGAGATTCACCCCTCCACTTT.

This rearrangement joins TRBV2 to TRBJ2-3; TRBD2 matches at 9 bases. This CDR3 region has 14 residues. Per germline, CDR1 SNHLY and CDR2 FYNNEI. V dropped 7 bases and J dropped 6; count of bases not matched to a gene: 8. CDR3 coding DNA: TGTGCCAGCAAGGGAGCGGGAGGTTGGGATACGCAGTATTTT. Its translation: CASKGAGGWDTQYF.

This clone was found a few times. Its ends do not fully match the called genes, so a read error is possible. V usage is TRBV6-1 and J usage is TRBJ1-1; weak D call: TRBD1 (5 bases). Germline assignment: CDR1 MNHNS and CDR2 SASEGT. The CDR3 consists of 12 residues. In nucleotides, the CDR3 is TGTGCCAGCAGTGAATCCCGGGACCCCCTGAGGTTT. Its translation: CASSESRDPLRF.

The CDR3 protein is CASYGVGRGNTEAFF. Here the CDR3 DNA reads TGTGCCAGCTACGGGGTCGGACGGGGGAACACTGAAGCTTTCTTT. The V and J genes are TRBV28 and TRBJ1-1; D ambiguous. The CDR3 runs 15 residues. Germline V gene data show CDR1 as MDHEN and CDR2 as SYDVKM. V lost 8 bases and J lost 1, with 17 bases in between.

The V and J genes are TRBV7-2 and TRBJ2-7; D possibly corresponds to TRBD2 (6 bases). V shed 1 base and J shed 2 bases, with 18 bases lying between them. CDR1 is SGHTA, CDR2 FQGNSA, per germline. This CDR3 contains 17 residues. The CDR3 nucleotides read TGTGCCAGCAGCTTAGACTCGCGGGGCGGGCCCACCTACGAGCAGTACTTC. Translating gives CASSLDSRGGPTYEQYF.

This clone was found a few times. The chain uses TRBV19 and TRBJ2-1; TRBD1 might be the D (6 bases). This CDR3 has 15 residues. Germline-derived CDR1 and CDR2 are LNHDA and SQIVND (reference sequence). V lost 2 bases and J lost 7, with 15 bases in between. CDR3 bases: TGTGCCAGTAGTATAAGGGACAAGGGAAAGAATGAGCAGTTCTTC. Amino acid sequence: CASSIRDKGKNEQFF.

This chain links TRBV2 with TRBJ2-7; possible D gene TRBD2, 6 bases. The germline gives CDR1 SNHLY, CDR2 FYNNEI. The CDR3 extends over 13 amino acids. Trimming left V 4 bases short and J 6 bases short, with 13 bases between. The CDR3 loop reads CASSGLGGSEQYF. The CDR3 region has the DNA TGTGCCAGCAGTGGGCTGGGGGGATCCGAGCAGTACTTC.

This clone was detected once. The chain recombines TRBV18 with TRBJ1-1, with TRBD1 identical over 8 bases. V lost 5 bases to trimming and J lost 1 base; unmatched junction nucleotides: 3. CDR3 length equals 14 residues. The germline V gene has CDR1 KGHSH and CDR2 LQKENI. CDR3 sequence (DNA): TGTGCCAGCTCAGCAGACAGGGGGAACACTGAAGCTTTCTTT. Translating it yields CASSADRGNTEAFF.

The V call is TRBV7-2, the J call TRBJ2-5; D remains unclear. Trimming stripped 5 bases from V and 2 bases from J, with 12 bases between. The length of the CDR3 is 14 residues. CDR1 is SGHTA, CDR2 FQGNSA, per germline. CDR3 sequence: CASSPHRGQETQYF. The CDR3, as DNA: TGTGCCAGCAGCCCCCACCGAGGACAAGAGACCCAGTACTTC.